This T cell receptor (beta chain) was identified in a study of blood T cells in healthy people across ages. About this clonotype: Its antigen is still unknown.

Study-level results: More naive CD4+ cells and higher diversity marked long-lived donors relative to aged donors.

Germline CDR1 reads SGHTA; CDR2 reads FQGTGA. Trimming took 5 bases from V and 5 from J; bases not matched to a gene: 6. The CDR3 length is 15 residues. A second PCR of 7 to 11 cycles used a sample-barcoded 5' primer and a J-beta primer mix. TCRdb ran MiXCR on the 5' RACE reads and lists one entry per CDR3 protein. The repertoire consists of fewer than 900,000 distinct CDR3 sequences, with about 40% occurring once and the leading ten covering about 20%. The chain recombines TRBV7-3 with TRBJ2-3, with TRBD1 matching over 11 bases. The sample comprised blood. This TCR was recovered from a woman aged 55-70 years in good health. The CDR3 reads CASSPRTGGKDTQYF. The CDR3 nucleotides are TGTGCCAGCAGCCCTAGGACAGGGGGCAAAGATACGCAGTATTTT.